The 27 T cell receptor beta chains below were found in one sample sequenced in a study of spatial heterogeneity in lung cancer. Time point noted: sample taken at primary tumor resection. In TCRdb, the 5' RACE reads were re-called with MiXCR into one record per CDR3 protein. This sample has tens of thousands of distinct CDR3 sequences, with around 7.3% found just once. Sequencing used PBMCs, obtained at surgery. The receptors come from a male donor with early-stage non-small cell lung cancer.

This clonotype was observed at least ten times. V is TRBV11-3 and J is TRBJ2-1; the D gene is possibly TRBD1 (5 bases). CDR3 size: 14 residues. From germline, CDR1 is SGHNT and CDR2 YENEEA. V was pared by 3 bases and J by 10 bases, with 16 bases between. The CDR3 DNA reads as TGTGCCAGCAGCTTTAGGCAAGGGGCGAACGAGCAGTTCTTC. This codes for CASSFRQGANEQFF.

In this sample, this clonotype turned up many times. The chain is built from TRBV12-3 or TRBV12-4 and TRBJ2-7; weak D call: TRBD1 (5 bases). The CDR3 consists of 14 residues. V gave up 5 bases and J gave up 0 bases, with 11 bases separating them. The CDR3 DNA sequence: TGTGCCAGCAGTCAGGGCCTCTCCTCCTACGAGCAGTACTTC. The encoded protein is CASSQGLSSYEQYF.

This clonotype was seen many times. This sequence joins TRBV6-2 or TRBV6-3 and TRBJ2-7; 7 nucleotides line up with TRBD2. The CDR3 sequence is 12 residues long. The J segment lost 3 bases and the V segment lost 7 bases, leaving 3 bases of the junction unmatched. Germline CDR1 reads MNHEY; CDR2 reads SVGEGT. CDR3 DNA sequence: TGTGCCAGCACCTCGGGGGGCTACGAGCAGTACTTC. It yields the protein CASTSGGYEQYF.

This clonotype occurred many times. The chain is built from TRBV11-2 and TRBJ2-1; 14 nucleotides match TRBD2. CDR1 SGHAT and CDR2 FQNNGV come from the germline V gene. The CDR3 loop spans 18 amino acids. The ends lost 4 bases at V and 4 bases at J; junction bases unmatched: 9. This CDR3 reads CASSWGTSGSSNYNEQFF. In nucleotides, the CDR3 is TGTGCCAGCAGCTGGGGGACTAGCGGGAGCTCGAATTACAATGAGCAGTTCTTC.

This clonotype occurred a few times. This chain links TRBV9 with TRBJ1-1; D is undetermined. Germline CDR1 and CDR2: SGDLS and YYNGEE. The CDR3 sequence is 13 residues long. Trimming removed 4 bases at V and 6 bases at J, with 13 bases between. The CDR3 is CASSQGRASEAFF. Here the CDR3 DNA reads TGTGCCAGCAGCCAAGGTAGGGCCTCTGAAGCTTTCTTT.

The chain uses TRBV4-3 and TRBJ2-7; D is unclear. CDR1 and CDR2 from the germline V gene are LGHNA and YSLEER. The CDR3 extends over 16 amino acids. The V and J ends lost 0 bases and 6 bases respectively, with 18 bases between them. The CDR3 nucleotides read TGCGCCAGCAGCCAAGAGACGGACGCACTCCTGGGCGAGCAGTACTTC. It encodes CASSQETDALLGEQYF.

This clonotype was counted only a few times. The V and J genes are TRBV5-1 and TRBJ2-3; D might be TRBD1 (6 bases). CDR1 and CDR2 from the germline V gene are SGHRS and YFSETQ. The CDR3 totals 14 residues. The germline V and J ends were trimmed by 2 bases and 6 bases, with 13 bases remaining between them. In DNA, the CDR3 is TGCGCCAGCAGCTTAGGATCCCAGGGGGATACGCAGTATTTT. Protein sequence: CASSLGSQGDTQYF.

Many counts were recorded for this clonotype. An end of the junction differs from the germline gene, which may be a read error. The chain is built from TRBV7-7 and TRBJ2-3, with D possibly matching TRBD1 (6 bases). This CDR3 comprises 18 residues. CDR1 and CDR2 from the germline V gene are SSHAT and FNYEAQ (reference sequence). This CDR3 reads CASSLGEWDTGRPDTQYF. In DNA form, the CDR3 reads TGTGCTAGCAGCTTAGGGGAGTGGGACACGGGACGGCCAGATACGCAGTATTTT.

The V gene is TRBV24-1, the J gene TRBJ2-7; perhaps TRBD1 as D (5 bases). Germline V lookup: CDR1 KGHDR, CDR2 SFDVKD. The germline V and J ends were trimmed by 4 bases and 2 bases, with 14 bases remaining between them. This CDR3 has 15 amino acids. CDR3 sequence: CATSETVAPTYEQYF. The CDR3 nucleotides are TGTGCCACCAGTGAGACAGTGGCACCGACCTACGAGCAGTACTTC.

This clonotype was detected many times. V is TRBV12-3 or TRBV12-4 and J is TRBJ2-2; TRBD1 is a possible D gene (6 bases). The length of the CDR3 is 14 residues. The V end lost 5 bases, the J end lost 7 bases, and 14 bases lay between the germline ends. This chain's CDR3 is CASSRTVNGGELFF. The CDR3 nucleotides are TGTGCCAGCAGTCGGACAGTTAACGGCGGGGAGCTGTTTTTT.

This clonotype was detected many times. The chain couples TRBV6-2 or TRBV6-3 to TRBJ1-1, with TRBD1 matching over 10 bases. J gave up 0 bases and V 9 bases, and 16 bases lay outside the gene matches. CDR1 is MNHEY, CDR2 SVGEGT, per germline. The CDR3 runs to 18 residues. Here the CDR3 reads CASTPPGQGFGMNTEAFF. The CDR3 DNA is TGTGCCAGTACCCCACCGGGACAGGGGTTCGGAATGAACACTGAAGCTTTCTTT.

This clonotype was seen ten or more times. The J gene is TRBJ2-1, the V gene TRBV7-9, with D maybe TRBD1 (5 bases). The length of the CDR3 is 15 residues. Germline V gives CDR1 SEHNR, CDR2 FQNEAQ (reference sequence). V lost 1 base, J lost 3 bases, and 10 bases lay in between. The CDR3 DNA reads TGTGCCAGCAGCTTAGGCAGGGTAGGCTACAATGAGCAGTTCTTC. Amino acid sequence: CASSLGRVGYNEQFF.

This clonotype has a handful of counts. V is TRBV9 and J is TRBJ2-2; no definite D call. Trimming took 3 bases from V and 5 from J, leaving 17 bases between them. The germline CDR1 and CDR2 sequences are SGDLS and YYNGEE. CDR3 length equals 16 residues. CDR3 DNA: TGTGCCAGCAGCGCCCGGACCCACGTTGAGACCGGGGAGCTGTTTTTT. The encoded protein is CASSARTHVETGELFF.

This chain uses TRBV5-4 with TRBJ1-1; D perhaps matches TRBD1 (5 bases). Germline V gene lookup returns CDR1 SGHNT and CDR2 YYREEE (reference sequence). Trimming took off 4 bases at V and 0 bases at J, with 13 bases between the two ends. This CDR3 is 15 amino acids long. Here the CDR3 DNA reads TGTGCCAGCAGCGCTGCAGGGTTCATGAACACTGAAGCTTTCTTT. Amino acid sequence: CASSAAGFMNTEAFF.

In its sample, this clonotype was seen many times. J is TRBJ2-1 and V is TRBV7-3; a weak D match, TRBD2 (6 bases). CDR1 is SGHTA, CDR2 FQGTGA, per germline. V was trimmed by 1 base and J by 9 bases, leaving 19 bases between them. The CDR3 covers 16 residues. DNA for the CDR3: TGTGCCAGCAGCTTAATAGGGGCTGGAGGAGGGAGTGAGCAGTTCTTC. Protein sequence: CASSLIGAGGGSEQFF.

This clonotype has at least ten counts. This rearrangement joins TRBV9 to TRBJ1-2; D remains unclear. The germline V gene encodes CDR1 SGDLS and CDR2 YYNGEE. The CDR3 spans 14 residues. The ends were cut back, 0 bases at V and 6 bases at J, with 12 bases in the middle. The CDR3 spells CASSVDPFQDGYTF. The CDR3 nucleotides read TGTGCCAGCAGCGTAGACCCCTTCCAGGATGGCTACACCTTC.

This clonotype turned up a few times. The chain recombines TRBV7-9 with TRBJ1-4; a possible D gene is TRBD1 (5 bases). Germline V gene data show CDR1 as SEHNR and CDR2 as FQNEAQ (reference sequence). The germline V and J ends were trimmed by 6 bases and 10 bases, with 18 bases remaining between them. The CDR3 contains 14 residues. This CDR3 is CASSRDAGGSKLFF. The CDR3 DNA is TGTGCCAGCAGTCGGGACGCTGGGGGTTCAAAACTGTTTTTT.

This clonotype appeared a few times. CDR3 loop: CSARRGAYNEQFF. CDR3 nucleotide sequence: TGCAGTGCTAGGCGGGGGGCCTACAATGAGCAGTTCTTC. The J gene is TRBJ2-1, the V gene TRBV20-1, with 8 bases lining up with TRBD2. CDR1 and CDR2 from the germline V gene are DFQATT and SNEGSKA (reference sequence). CDR3 length: 13 amino acids. The junction had 0 bases not matched to a gene; V was cut back by 3 bases and J by 2 bases.

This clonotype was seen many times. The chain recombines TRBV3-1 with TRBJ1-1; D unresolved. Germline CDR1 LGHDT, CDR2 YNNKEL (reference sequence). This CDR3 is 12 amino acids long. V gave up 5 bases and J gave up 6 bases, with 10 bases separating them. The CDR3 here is CASSSRGAEAFF. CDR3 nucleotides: TGTGCCAGCAGCAGCCGTGGGGCTGAAGCTTTCTTT.

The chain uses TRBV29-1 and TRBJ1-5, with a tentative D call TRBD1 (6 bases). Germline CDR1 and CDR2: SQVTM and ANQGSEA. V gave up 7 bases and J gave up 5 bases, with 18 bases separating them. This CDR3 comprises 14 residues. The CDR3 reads CSAGNPGVDQPQHF. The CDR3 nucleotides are TGCAGCGCAGGCAATCCAGGGGTGGATCAGCCCCAGCATTTT.

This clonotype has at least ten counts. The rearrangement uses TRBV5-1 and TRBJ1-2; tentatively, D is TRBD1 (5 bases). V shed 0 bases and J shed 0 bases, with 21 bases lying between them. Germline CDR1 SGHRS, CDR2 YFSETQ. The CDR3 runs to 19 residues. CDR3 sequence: CASSLGAGGPFSSNYGYTF. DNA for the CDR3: TGCGCCAGCAGCTTGGGAGCTGGGGGTCCCTTCTCATCTAACTATGGCTACACCTTC.

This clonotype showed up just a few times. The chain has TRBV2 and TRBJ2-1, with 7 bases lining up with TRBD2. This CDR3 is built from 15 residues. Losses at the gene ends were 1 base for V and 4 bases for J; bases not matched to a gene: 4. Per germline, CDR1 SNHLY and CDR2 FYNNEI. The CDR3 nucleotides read TGTGCCAGCAGTGAAGGGTTAGCGGGTTACAATGAGCAGTTCTTC. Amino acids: CASSEGLAGYNEQFF.

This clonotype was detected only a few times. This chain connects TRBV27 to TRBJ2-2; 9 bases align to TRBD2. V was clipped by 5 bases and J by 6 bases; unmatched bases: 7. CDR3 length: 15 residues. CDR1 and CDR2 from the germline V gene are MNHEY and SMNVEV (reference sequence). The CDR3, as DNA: TGTGCCAGCAGTATAGCGGGAGATCGTCCCGGGGAGCTGTTTTTT. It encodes CASSIAGDRPGELFF.

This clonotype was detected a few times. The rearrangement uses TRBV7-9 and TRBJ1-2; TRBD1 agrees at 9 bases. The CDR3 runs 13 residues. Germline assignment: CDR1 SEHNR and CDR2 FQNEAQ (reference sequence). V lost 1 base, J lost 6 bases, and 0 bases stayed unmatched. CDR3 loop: CASSLGTGDGYTF. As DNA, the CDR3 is TGTGCCAGCAGCTTAGGGACAGGGGATGGCTACACCTTC.

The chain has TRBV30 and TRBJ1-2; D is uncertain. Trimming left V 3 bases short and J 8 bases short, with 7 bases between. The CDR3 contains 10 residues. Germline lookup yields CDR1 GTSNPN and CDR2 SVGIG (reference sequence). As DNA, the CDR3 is TGTGCCTGGAGACGCCAGGGCTACACCTTC. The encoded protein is CAWRRQGYTF.

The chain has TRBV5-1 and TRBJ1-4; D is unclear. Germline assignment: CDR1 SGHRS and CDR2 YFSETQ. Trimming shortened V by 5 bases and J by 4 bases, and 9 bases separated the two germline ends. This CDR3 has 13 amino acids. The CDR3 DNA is TGCGCCAGCAGTTTACAGAATAATGAAAAACTGTTTTTT. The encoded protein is CASSLQNNEKLFF.

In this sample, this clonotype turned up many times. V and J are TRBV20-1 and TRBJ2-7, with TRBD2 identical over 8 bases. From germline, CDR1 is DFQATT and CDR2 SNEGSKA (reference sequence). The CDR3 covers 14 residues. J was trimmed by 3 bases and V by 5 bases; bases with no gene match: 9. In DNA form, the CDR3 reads TGCAGTGCTGGACCAGCGGGGGACCGCTACGAGCAGTACTTC. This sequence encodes CSAGPAGDRYEQYF.